This record looks at one T cell receptor beta chain sequence and its context. Its antigen is unknown. Cultured CD4+ T cell DNA underwent sequencing with the Oncomine TCR Beta short-read assay. From the PCR reads, TCRdb called clonotypes with MiXCR, one entry per CDR3 protein. The top ten hold roughly 7.1% of the sample, which has around 13,000 distinct CDR3 sequences, less than 70% seen once. The data stem from a study of vaccination and CD4 T cells after COVID-19. Overall study context: Diagnosis preceded the drawing of post-COVID samples by a median about 100 days (range 35 to 161). SARS-CoV-2, HCoV-NL63, HCoV-OC43 and HCoV-229E supplied the overlapping spike peptides used to stimulate cells. Post-vaccination specimens were collected at a median of around 72 days following dose two (range 14 to 241).

Germline V gives CDR1 SEHNR, CDR2 FQNEAQ (reference sequence). This CDR3 is built from 14 residues. Trimming stripped 4 bases from V and 6 bases from J, with 13 bases between. Treatment denoted: roughly ten-day PBMC culture with coronavirus spike peptide pools or control peptides (ViraFEST assay). The sample consisted of CD4+ T cells from blood, cultured in vitro, taken before SARS-CoV-2 vaccination. The receptor was derived from a human donor who had recovered from COVID-19. The chain carries TRBV7-9 and TRBJ2-1; D is undetermined. The CDR3 loop reads CASSSPLESNEQFF. In DNA, the CDR3 is TGTGCCAGCAGCTCGCCTCTAGAATCCAATGAGCAGTTCTTC.